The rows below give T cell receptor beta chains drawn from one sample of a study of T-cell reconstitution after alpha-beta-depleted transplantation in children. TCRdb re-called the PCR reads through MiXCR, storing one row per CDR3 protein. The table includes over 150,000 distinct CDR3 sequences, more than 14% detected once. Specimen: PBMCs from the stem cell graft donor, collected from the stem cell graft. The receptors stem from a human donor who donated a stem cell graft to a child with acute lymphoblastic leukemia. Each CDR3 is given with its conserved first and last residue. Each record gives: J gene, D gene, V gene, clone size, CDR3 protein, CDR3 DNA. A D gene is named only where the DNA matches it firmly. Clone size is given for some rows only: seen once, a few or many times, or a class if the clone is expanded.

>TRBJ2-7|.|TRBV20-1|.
CSASNHEQYF
TGCAGTGCTAGTAACCACGAGCAGTACTTC
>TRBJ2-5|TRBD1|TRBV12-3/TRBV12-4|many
CASSLIGGVVETQYF
TGTGCCAGCAGTTTAATAGGGGGCGTGGTGGAGACCCAGTACTTC
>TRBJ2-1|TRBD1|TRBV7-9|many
CASSPSGTEGEQFF
TGTGCCAGCAGCCCATCCGGGACAGAGGGCGAGCAGTTCTTC
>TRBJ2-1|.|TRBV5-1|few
CASSLGPTVGEQFF
TGCGCCAGCAGCTTGGGACCCACGGTCGGTGAGCAGTTCTTC
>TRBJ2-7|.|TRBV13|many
CASSFRAGGLIEQYF
TGTGCCAGCAGCTTCCGTGCCGGGGGACTTATCGAGCAGTACTTC
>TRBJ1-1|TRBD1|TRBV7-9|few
CASSLARGGTGAEAFF
TGTGCCAGCAGCTTAGCGCGAGGGGGGACAGGAGCTGAAGCTTTCTTT
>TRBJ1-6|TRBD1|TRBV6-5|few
CASSYSLSGTANSPLHF
TGTGCCAGCAGTTACTCCCTGTCCGGGACAGCCAATTCACCCCTCCACTTT
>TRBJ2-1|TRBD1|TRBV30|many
CAWSTLGQGVGEQFF
TGTGCCTGGAGTACTCTGGGACAGGGAGTCGGTGAGCAGTTCTTC
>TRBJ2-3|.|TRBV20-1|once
CSAREALSDTQYF
TGCAGTGCTAGAGAAGCCCTCTCAGATACGCAGTATTTT
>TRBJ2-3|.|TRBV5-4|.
CASSLPGVKDTQYF
TGTGCCAGCAGCTTGCCGGGAGTCAAAGATACGCAGTATTTT
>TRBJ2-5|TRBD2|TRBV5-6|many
CASSQAGALETQYF
TGTGCCAGCAGCCAAGCGGGAGCTCTTGAGACCCAGTACTTC
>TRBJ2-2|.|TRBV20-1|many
CSARERDGNTGELFF
TGCAGTGCTAGAGAGCGGGATGGGAACACCGGGGAGCTGTTTTTT
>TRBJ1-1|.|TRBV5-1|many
CASSATSREKGFAFF
TGCGCCAGCAGCGCGACCTCCCGGGAAAAGGGCTTTGCTTTCTTT
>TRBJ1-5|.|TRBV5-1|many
CASSVGVGKPQHF
TGCGCCAGCAGCGTGGGGGTGGGGAAGCCCCAGCATTTT
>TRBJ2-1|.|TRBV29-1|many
CSVQESSYNEQFF
TGCAGCGTTCAGGAGTCGTCCTACAATGAGCAGTTCTTC
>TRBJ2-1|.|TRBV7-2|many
CASSGGLGHNEQFF
TGTGCCAGCAGTGGGGGATTAGGTCACAATGAGCAGTTCTTC
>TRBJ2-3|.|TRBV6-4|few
CASSALPGNPQYF
TGTGCCAGCAGTGCTCTCCCCGGGAACCCGCAGTATTTT
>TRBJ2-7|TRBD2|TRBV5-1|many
CASSLPSGTYEQYF
TGCGCCAGCAGCCTACCTAGCGGAACCTACGAGCAGTACTTC
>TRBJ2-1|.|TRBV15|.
CATSRAGGGFSYNEQFF
TGTGCCACCAGCAGAGCCGGCGGAGGGTTCTCCTACAATGAGCAGTTCTTC